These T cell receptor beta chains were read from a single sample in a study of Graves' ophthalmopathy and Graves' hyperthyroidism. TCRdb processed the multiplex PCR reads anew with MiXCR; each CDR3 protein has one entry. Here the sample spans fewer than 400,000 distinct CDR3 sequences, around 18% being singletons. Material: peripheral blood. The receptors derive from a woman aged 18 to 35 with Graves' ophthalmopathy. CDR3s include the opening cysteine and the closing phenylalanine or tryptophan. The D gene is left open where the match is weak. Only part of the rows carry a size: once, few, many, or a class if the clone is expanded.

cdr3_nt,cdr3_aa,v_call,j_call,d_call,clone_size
TGTGCCAGCAGTTGGACAGGGGGACAGCCCCAGCATTTT,CASSWTGGQPQHF,TRBV6-5,TRBJ1-5,TRBD1,many
TGCAGTGCTAGAGATCACGAGGGGGCCAGTGAGACCCAGTACTTC,CSARDHEGASETQYF,TRBV20-1,TRBJ2-5,TRBD1,many
TGCGCCAGCACCCCCGTTGGGCGGGAGACCCAGTACTTC,CASTPVGRETQYF,TRBV5-1,TRBJ2-5,.,many
TGCAGTGCTAGAGAAGGGAGCGGGGGGGCTCAAGAGACCCAGTACTTC,CSAREGSGGAQETQYF,TRBV20-1,TRBJ2-5,TRBD2,many
TGTGCCAGCTTACCGGGTAGCTCCTACGAGCAGTACTTC,CASLPGSSYEQYF,TRBV18,TRBJ2-7,.,many
TGTGCCAGCAGTCCAGGTCCTGCCGGCGGGTCACCCCTCCACTTT,CASSPGPAGGSPLHF,TRBV27,TRBJ1-6,.,many
TGCAGTGCTCCCCCCCTGGGGGGGACAGGACTTCAAGAGACCCAGTACTTC,CSAPPLGGTGLQETQYF,TRBV20-1,TRBJ2-5,.,few
TGTGCCAGCAGCTTAGTCGGCTACCACGAGCAGTACTTC,CASSLVGYHEQYF,TRBV7-2,TRBJ2-7,.,.
TGCGCCAGCAGCCGCTTTGAGACCCAGTACTTC,CASSRFETQYF,TRBV4-1,TRBJ2-5,.,many
TGTGCCAGCACCTTCGTGGGACAGGGCTACGAGCAGTACTTC,CASTFVGQGYEQYF,TRBV28,TRBJ2-7,TRBD1,many
TGTGCCAGCAGCGTCACTAGCGGGAGGGCGTACGAGCAGTACTTC,CASSVTSGRAYEQYF,TRBV9,TRBJ2-7,TRBD2,many
TGCAGCGTGCAAACCCAGGGTTTGGGTAACTATGGCTACACCTTC,CSVQTQGLGNYGYTF,TRBV29-1,TRBJ1-2,.,many
TGTGCCAGCAGTTCGTCCCGGGACGGAAACGAGCAGTACTTC,CASSSSRDGNEQYF,TRBV6-5,TRBJ2-7,.,many
TGCAGTGCTAGAGACGACGGGGCCGCTTACTCCTACGAGCAGTACTTC,CSARDDGAAYSYEQYF,TRBV20-1,TRBJ2-7,.,many
TGTGCCAGCAGCCCAGACAGAAATCATTCACCCCTCCACTTT,CASSPDRNHSPLHF,TRBV11-2,TRBJ1-6,.,many
TGTGCCAGCAGCTTAGGTGCCCTAGCGAAAGAGACCCAGTACTTC,CASSLGALAKETQYF,TRBV7-2,TRBJ2-5,.,many
TGTGCCAGCATTTCGGGGCTGGAGACCCAGTACTTC,CASISGLETQYF,TRBV2,TRBJ2-5,.,.
TGTGCCAGCAGCCGACGACAGGTCAGCTCCTACGAGCAGTACTTC,CASSRRQVSSYEQYF,TRBV27,TRBJ2-7,.,many
TGCAGTGCGACCATGACTGGAAACACCATATATTTT,CSATMTGNTIYF,TRBV20-1,TRBJ1-3,.,few
TGTGCCAGCAGACACATGGACAGCTCTGGAAACACCATATATTTT,CASRHMDSSGNTIYF,TRBV6-1,TRBJ1-3,.,many
TGTGCCACCGCGGAAGCCAACGTCGAGCAGTACTTC,CATAEANVEQYF,TRBV10-3,TRBJ2-7,.,once
TGCAGTGCTAGAGATCCTTCCAGGGGGCAGGCTGAAGCTTTCTTT,CSARDPSRGQAEAFF,TRBV20-1,TRBJ1-1,TRBD1,many
TGTGCCAGCAGCGTCCGACAGGGGGCTTCCCCTAGCACAGATACGCAGTATTTT,CASSVRQGASPSTDTQYF,TRBV9,TRBJ2-3,TRBD1,many